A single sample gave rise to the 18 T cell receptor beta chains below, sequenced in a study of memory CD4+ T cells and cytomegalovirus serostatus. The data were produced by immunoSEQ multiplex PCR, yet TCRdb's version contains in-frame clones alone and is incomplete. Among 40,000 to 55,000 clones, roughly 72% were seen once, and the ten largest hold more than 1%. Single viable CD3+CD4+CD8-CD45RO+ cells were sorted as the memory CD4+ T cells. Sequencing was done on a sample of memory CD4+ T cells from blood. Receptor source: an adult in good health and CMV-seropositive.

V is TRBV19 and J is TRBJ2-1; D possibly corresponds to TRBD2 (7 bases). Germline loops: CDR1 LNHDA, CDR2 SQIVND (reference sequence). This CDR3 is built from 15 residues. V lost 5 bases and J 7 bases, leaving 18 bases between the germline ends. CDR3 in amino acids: CASSFLGGPGNEQFF. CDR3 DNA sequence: TGTGCCAGTAGTTTTCTCGGGGGGCCGGGTAATGAGCAGTTCTTC.

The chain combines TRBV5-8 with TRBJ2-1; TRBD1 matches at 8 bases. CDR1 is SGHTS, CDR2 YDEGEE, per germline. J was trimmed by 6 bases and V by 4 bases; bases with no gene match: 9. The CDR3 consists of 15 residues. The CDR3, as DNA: TGTGCCAGCAGCCGGAACTTTGGACAGGGCAATGAGCAGTTCTTC. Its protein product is CASSRNFGQGNEQFF.

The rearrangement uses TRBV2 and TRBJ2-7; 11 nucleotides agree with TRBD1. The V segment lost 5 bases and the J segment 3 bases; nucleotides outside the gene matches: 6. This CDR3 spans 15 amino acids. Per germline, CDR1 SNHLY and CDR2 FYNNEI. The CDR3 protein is CASSPFGTGGYEQYF. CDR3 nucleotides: TGTGCCAGCAGTCCATTCGGGACAGGGGGCTACGAGCAGTACTTC. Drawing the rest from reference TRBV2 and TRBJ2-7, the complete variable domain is EPEVTQTPSHQVTQMGQEVILRCVPISNHLYFYWYRQILGQKVEFLVSFYNNEISEKSEIFDDQFSVERPDGSNFTLKIRSTKLEDSAMYFCASSPFGTGGYEQYFGPGTRLTVT.

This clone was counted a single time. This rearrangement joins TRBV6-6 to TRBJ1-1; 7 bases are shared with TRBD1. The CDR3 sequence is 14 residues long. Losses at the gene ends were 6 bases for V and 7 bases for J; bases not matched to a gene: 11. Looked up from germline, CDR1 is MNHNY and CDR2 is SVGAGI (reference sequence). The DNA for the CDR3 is TGTGCCAGCAGCTCCGGGACAGCGGTTTTTGAAGCTTTCTTT. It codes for CASSSGTAVFEAFF.

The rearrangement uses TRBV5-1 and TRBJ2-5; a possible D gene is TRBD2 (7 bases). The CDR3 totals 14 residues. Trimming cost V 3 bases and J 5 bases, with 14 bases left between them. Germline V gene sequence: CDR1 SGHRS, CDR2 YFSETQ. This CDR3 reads CASSSRRGGETQYF. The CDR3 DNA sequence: TGCGCCAGCAGCTCCCGAAGGGGGGGGGAGACCCAGTACTTC.

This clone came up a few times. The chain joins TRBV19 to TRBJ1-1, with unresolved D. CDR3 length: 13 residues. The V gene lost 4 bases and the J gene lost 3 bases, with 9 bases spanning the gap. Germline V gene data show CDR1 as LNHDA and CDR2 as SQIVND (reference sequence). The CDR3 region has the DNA TGTGCCAGTAGTAAACCCGAGGACACTGAAGCTTTCTTT. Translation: CASSKPEDTEAFF.

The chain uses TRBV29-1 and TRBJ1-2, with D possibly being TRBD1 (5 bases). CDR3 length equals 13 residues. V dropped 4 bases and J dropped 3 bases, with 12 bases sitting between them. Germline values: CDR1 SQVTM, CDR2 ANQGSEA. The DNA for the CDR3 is TGCAGCGTTGCCCAGACAGCGTACTATGGCTACACCTTC. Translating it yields CSVAQTAYYGYTF.

The CDR3 DNA reads TGTGCCAGCAGTTTGGGCCAGGGGGATGAAAAACTGTTTTTT. Translation: CASSLGQGDEKLFF. The V gene is TRBV6-6, the J gene TRBJ1-4, with 7 bases identical to TRBD1. CDR3 size: 14 residues. Germline-derived CDR1 and CDR2 are MNHNY and SVGAGI (reference sequence). V shed 4 bases and J 6 bases; nucleotides not matched to a gene: 5.

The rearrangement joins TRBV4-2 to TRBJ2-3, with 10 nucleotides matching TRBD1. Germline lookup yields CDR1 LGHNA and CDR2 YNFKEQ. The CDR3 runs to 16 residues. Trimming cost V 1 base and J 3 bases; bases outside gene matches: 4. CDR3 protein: CASSQGDRGETDTQYF. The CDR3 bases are TGTGCCAGCAGCCAAGGGGACAGGGGAGAAACAGATACGCAGTATTTT.

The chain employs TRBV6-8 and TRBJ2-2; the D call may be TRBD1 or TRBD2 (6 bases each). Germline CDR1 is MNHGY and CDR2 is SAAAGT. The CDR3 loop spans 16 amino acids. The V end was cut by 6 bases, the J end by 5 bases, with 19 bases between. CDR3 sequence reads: CASSPQGGEVTGELFF. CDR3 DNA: TGTGCCAGCAGCCCACAGGGAGGTGAAGTAACCGGGGAGCTGTTTTTT.

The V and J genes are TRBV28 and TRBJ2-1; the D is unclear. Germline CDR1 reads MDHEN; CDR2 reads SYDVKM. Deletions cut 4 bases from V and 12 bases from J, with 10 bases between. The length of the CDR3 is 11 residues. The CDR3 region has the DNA TGTGCCAGCAGTTCATACATGGGGCAGTTCTTC. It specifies CASSSYMGQFF.

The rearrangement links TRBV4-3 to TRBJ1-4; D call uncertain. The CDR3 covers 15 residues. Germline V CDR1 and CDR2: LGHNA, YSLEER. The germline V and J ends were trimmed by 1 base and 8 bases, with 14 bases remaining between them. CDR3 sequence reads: CASSQGPLDLEKLFF. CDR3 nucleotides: TGCGCCAGCAGCCAAGGACCGCTCGATCTCGAAAAACTGTTTTTT.

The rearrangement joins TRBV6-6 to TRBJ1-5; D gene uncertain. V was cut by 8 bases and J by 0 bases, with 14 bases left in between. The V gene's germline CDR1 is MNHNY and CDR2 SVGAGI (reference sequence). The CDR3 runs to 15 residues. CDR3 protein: CASHRGPNSNQPQHF. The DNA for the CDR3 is TGTGCCAGCCACCGAGGGCCAAATAGCAATCAGCCCCAGCATTTT.

The CDR3 region has the DNA TGTGCCAGCAGCCTCCTCTGGACAACGGAAGCTTTCTTT. Translation gives CASSLLWTTEAFF. This chain joins TRBV5-5 and TRBJ1-1, with D maybe TRBD1 (5 bases). With 4 bases removed from V and 8 bases from J, the gap between germline ends came to 15 bases. This CDR3 has 13 amino acids. Germline CDR1 SGHKS, CDR2 YYEKEE (reference sequence). Full variable domain (remainder filled in from reference TRBV5-5 and TRBJ1-1): DAGVTQSPTHLIKTRGQQVTLRCSPISGHKSVSWYQQVLGQGPQFIFQYYEKEERGRGNFPDRFSARQFPNYSSELNVNALLLGDSALYLCASSLLWTTEAFFGQGTRLTVV.

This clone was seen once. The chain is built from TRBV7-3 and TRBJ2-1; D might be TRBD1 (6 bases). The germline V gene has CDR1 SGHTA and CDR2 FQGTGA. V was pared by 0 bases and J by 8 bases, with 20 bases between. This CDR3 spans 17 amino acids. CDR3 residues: CASSLTYSSGRGDEQFF. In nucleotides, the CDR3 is TGTGCCAGCAGCTTAACGTATAGTTCCGGCAGGGGCGATGAGCAGTTCTTC.

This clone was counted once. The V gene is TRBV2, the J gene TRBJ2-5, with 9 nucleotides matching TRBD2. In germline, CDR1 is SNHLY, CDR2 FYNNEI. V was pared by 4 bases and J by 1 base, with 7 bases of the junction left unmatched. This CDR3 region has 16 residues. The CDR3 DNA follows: TGTGCCAGCAGTGGCTTGCGGGGGGGTAGCCAAGAGACCCAGTACTTC. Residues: CASSGLRGGSQETQYF.

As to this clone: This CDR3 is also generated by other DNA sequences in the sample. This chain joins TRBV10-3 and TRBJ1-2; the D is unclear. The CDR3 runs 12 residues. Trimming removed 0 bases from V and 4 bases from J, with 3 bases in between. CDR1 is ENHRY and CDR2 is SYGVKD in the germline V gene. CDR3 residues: CAISESGYGYTF. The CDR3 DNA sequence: TGTGCCATCAGTGAGTCGGGCTATGGCTACACCTTC.

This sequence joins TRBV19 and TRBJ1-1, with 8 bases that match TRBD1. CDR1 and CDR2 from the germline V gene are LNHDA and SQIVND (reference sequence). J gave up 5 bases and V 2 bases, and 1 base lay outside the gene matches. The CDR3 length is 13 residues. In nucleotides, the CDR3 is TGTGCCAGTAGTATACAGGGGGCAACTGAAGCTTTCTTT. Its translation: CASSIQGATEAFF.